The rows below give T cell receptor beta chains drawn from one sample of a study of blood T cell repertoires in COVID-19. Libraries were prepared by immunoSEQ multiplex PCR; TCRdb keeps only in-frame clonotypes and omits some of them. The sample shows about 140,000 clones, 70% to 80% of them seen only once. The sequenced sample was peripheral blood. The receptors stem from a woman in her forties or fifties with active or convalescent COVID-19. CDR3s include the opening cysteine and the closing phenylalanine or tryptophan. D genes are given only for firm matches. Expanded clones get a size class; other rows say once, few or many, or leave the size out.

J gene	D gene	clone size	CDR3 length	V gene	CDR3 DNA	CDR3 protein
TRBJ2-7	.	.	14	TRBV28	TGTGCCAGCAGTGAGGGTTTAGGGAGTTACGAGCAGTACTTC	CASSEGLGSYEQYF
TRBJ1-5	.	.	15	TRBV3-1/TRBV3-2	TGTGCCAGCAGCCAAGAAGCAGGGCTCAATCAGCCCCAGCATTTT	CASSQEAGLNQPQHF
TRBJ1-2	.	few	15	TRBV3-1/TRBV3-2	TGTGCCAGCAGCCCTTCGGACAGCGTTTTATATGGCTACACCTTC	CASSPSDSVLYGYTF
TRBJ1-5	TRBD1	.	15	TRBV4-3	TGCGCCAGCAGCGCGGACAGGTTTAGCAATCAGCCCCAGCATTTT	CASSADRFSNQPQHF
TRBJ1-4	.	.	10	TRBV20-1	TGCAGTGCCCGTAATGAAAAACTGTTTTTT	CSARNEKLFF
TRBJ2-3	TRBD2	.	16	TRBV3-1/TRBV3-2	TGTGCCAGCAGCCAAGAGGCTAGCGGGAGTACAGATACGCAGTATTTT	CASSQEASGSTDTQYF
TRBJ2-5	.	.	17	TRBV3-1/TRBV3-2	TGTGCCAGCAGCCACGGAGGCCGGGGAAGGGCACAAGAGACCCAGTACTTC	CASSHGGRGRAQETQYF
TRBJ2-2	.	.	14	TRBV28	TGTGCCAGCAGTTGGGGCGGGGAGACCCGGGAGCTGTTTTTT	CASSWGGETRELFF
TRBJ1-1	.	.	14	TRBV30	TGTGCCTGGAAAGACGACAACGTGAACACTGAAGCTTTCTTT	CAWKDDNVNTEAFF
TRBJ1-1	.	many	14	TRBV6-1	TGTGCCAGCAGTGAAGGGGGGCAGTACACTGAAGCTTTCTTT	CASSEGGQYTEAFF
TRBJ1-4	.	.	15	TRBV4-3	TGCGCCAGCAGCCCCCCGGGACAAATGTGGGAAAAACTGTTTTTT	CASSPPGQMWEKLFF
TRBJ1-2	.	.	14	TRBV6-6	TGTGCCAGCAGTTACTCGAAACAGAACTATGGCTACACCTTC	CASSYSKQNYGYTF
TRBJ2-1	.	.	17	TRBV5-1	TGCGCCAGCAGCCAATCTGGAGGATTAGCAGTTTACAATGAGCAGTTCTTC	CASSQSGGLAVYNEQFF
TRBJ2-5	.	.	14	TRBV2	TGTGCCAGCAGTCAGAGTAGGACTCAAGAGACCCAGTACTTC	CASSQSRTQETQYF
TRBJ1-2	.	.	13	TRBV6-5	TGTGCCAGCAGCCTCGAGGGTCGCTGGGGCTACACCTTC	CASSLEGRWGYTF
TRBJ1-1	.	.	11	TRBV30	TGTGCCTGGAGTGAGACAGGTGAAGCTTTCTTT	CAWSETGEAFF
TRBJ2-1	TRBD2	.	16	TRBV4-3	TGCGCCAGCAGCTATAGGGCGGGCGGGGGGCGCAATGAGCAGTTCTTC	CASSYRAGGGRNEQFF
TRBJ1-3	.	few	13	TRBV7-3	TGTGCCAGCAGCTTACAGGGAGGAAACACCATATATTTT	CASSLQGGNTIYF
TRBJ1-2	TRBD1	.	17	TRBV28	TGTGCCACCCTACACACCGGGACAGGGTATTTACGGGGTGGCTACACCTTC	CATLHTGTGYLRGGYTF
TRBJ2-5	TRBD2	.	15	TRBV7-2	TGTGCCAGCAGCTCGAGCGGGGGGAAAGGCGAGACCCAGTACTTC	CASSSSGGKGETQYF
TRBJ1-6	.	.	13	TRBV28	TGTGCCAGCAGACCGGGACATGATTCACCCCTCCACTTT	CASRPGHDSPLHF
TRBJ2-6	.	.	17	TRBV3-1/TRBV3-2	TGTGCCAGCAGCCTCGGGACTGCCAATCTGGGTGCCAACGTCCTGACTTTC	CASSLGTANLGANVLTF
TRBJ2-2	TRBD1	.	16	TRBV7-2	TGTGCCAGCAGCCCGATGAGGGGGCGACGCACCGGGGAGCTGTTTTTT	CASSPMRGRRTGELFF
TRBJ2-1	TRBD1	.	17	TRBV18	TGTGCCAGCTCACCTCGGGACAGGGATTTTGCCTACAATGAGCAGTTCTTC	CASSPRDRDFAYNEQFF
TRBJ1-4	TRBD1	.	15	TRBV7-2	TGTGCCAGCAGCTCAGCCGGGACAGGGTATGAAAAACTGTTTTTT	CASSSAGTGYEKLFF
TRBJ2-5	.	.	15	TRBV3-1/TRBV3-2	TGTGCCAGCAGCCCGGACAAAGCCAAGGAAGAGACCCAGTACTTC	CASSPDKAKEETQYF
TRBJ1-1	TRBD1	.	14	TRBV6-5	TGTGCCAGCAGGGGAGGGACAGGGGTTACTGAAGCTTTCTTT	CASRGGTGVTEAFF
TRBJ1-5	TRBD1	.	14	TRBV19	TGTGCCAGTAGTCGACAGGGGAACAATCAGCCCCAGCATTTT	CASSRQGNNQPQHF
TRBJ2-2	.	.	16	TRBV12-5	TGTGCTAGTGGCACCGCCCCTACAGGGAACACCGGGGAGCTGTTTTTT	CASGTAPTGNTGELFF
TRBJ1-3	.	.	15	TRBV7-2	TGTGCCAGCAGCTTAGAGGACAGATCTGGAAACACCATATATTTT	CASSLEDRSGNTIYF
TRBJ1-2	.	.	15	TRBV30	TGTGCCTGGATCCCACTGCCCGGGGGGGACTATGGCTACACCTTC	CAWIPLPGGDYGYTF
TRBJ2-5	.	.	15	TRBV28	TGTGCCAGCAGTCCCAGGGGCGCGTACCAAGAGACCCAGTACTTC	CASSPRGAYQETQYF
TRBJ1-5	.	.	17	TRBV28	TGTGCCAGCAGTTTATCTTCCGGGTGGGTGTTTAATCAGCCCCAGCATTTT	CASSLSSGWVFNQPQHF
TRBJ2-1	.	.	15	TRBV4-2	TGTGCCAGCAGCCAAGAGGGCTACATGGTCCATGAGCAGTTCTTC	CASSQEGYMVHEQFF
TRBJ2-6	TRBD1	.	22	TRBV12-5	TGTGCTAGTGGTTTGGTATTACCCCCCGGACAGGGGATGCGTAGTGGGGCCAACGTCCTGACTTTC	CASGLVLPPGQGMRSGANVLTF
TRBJ2-3	.	.	14	TRBV28	TGTGCCAGCAGTATATTCGAGGTTAAGGATACGCAGTATTTT	CASSIFEVKDTQYF
TRBJ2-7	TRBD1	.	18	TRBV14	TGTGCCAGCAGCCAAGGTCCTCTAGGTCGTAGGACAGGATACGAGCAGTACTTC	CASSQGPLGRRTGYEQYF
TRBJ2-1	TRBD1	.	16	TRBV15	TGTGCCACCAGCAGGTCTACGGGACAGGAGGGGAATGAGCAGTTCTTC	CATSRSTGQEGNEQFF
TRBJ1-1	.	.	12	TRBV11-2	TGTGCCAGCAGCTTATTACAGGGAAAAGCTTTCTTT	CASSLLQGKAFF
TRBJ1-2	.	.	15	TRBV19	TGTGCCAGTAGTATGGAGCACAGGGTTATTCATGGCTACACCTTC	CASSMEHRVIHGYTF
TRBJ2-7	TRBD1	.	15	TRBV5-4	TGTGCCAGCAGCTCCGGGACAGGGGGCTTCTACGAGCAGTACTTC	CASSSGTGGFYEQYF
TRBJ2-2	TRBD2	.	17	TRBV5-1	TGCGCCAGCAGCTTGGGACTAGCGGGACAGAACACCGGGGAGCTGTTTTTT	CASSLGLAGQNTGELFF
TRBJ1-5	.	once	12	TRBV19	TGTGCCAGTTGGGACAAACATCAGCCCCAGCATTTT	CASWDKHQPQHF
TRBJ2-4	TRBD2	.	16	TRBV19	TGTGCCAGTAGTATCCTAGCGGGAGCGGTCAAAAACATTCAGTACTTC	CASSILAGAVKNIQYF
TRBJ2-5	TRBD2	.	15	TRBV5-1	TGCGCCAGCAGCACTGGCGGGGGTGGGCAAGAGACCCAGTACTTC	CASSTGGGGQETQYF
TRBJ2-3	TRBD2	.	16	TRBV7-9	TGTGCCAGCAGCTCTATAGCGGGGGGCCTCACAGATACGCAGTATTTT	CASSSIAGGLTDTQYF